These T cell receptor beta chains were read from a single sample in a study of circulating and synovial CD4+ cells in juvenile arthritis. TCRdb's table, derived via immunoSEQ multiplex PCR, lists solely in-frame clones and lacks some. Of fewer than 4,000 clones in the sample, 80% to 90% are singletons; the top ten hold 3% to 4%. The sample consisted of CD4+ T cells from synovial fluid. The receptor source for this set is a human donor with juvenile idiopathic arthritis. Each CDR3 is given with its conserved first and last residue. D genes are given only for firm matches. Part of the rows lack a size; the others show once, few, many or a class for expanded clones.

J,size,D,V,DNA,CDR3
TRBJ2-7,-,-,TRBV28,TGTGCCAGCAGTTCATTCGCGCGGGCCGACTCCTACGAGCAGTACTTC,CASSSFARADSYEQYF
TRBJ2-7,-,-,TRBV5-1,TGCGCCAGCAGCTTGGTAGGGTATGCTAGACTATACGAGCAGTACTTC,CASSLVGYARLYEQYF
TRBJ1-6,few,-,TRBV6-6,TGTGCCAGCAGTTACGGGCAGGGCCCCTCACCCCTCCACTTT,CASSYGQGPSPLHF
TRBJ2-7,few,TRBD1,TRBV28,TGTGCCAGCAGTAGAACAGGGGTCTACGAGCAGTACTTC,CASSRTGVYEQYF
TRBJ2-5,-,TRBD2,TRBV11-2,TGTGCCAGCAGCCCGGGACTAGCGGGAGGGCAAGAGACCCAGTACTTC,CASSPGLAGGQETQYF
TRBJ1-4,-,-,TRBV4-1,TGCGCCAGCAGCCAAAAGGGTGTGGGGGGGTCTACTGAAAAACTGTTTTTT,CASSQKGVGGSTEKLFF
TRBJ2-1,-,TRBD2,TRBV5-6,TGTGCCAGCAGCTTGTTGGGACTAGGCGGGGGGACTGTCGAGCAGTTCTTC,CASSLLGLGGGTVEQFF
TRBJ1-6,-,-,TRBV7-2,TGTGCCAGCAGCTCAACGAGCTCCTATAATTCCCCCCTCCACTTT,CASSSTSSYNSPLHF
TRBJ2-7,-,TRBD2,TRBV28,TGTGCCAGCAGTTTGGCCGGGGGGAAGCTCTACGAGCAGTACTTC,CASSLAGGKLYEQYF
TRBJ2-5,-,-,TRBV11-1,TGTGCCAGCAGCCTAGAACTACCGGAGGGGACCCAGTACTTC,CASSLELPEGTQYF
TRBJ1-5,-,-,TRBV2,TGTGCCAGCAGTGAACAGAGGAGCAATCAGCCCCAGCATTTT,CASSEQRSNQPQHF
TRBJ1-6,few,-,TRBV11-2,TGTGCCAGCAGCTTTGACAGGACACCCCTCCACTTT,CASSFDRTPLHF
TRBJ2-5,-,-,TRBV6-6,TGTGCCAGCAGTTTCCCGGACAGTCTGGAGACCCAGTACTTC,CASSFPDSLETQYF
TRBJ2-7,-,TRBD2,TRBV5-5,TGTGCCAGCAGCTTGGACGGATCGGCGGGAGGCTACGAGCAGTACTTC,CASSLDGSAGGYEQYF
TRBJ1-2,-,TRBD1,TRBV4-3,TGCGCCAGCAGCCATGACACAGGGGGGATCTATGGCTACACCTTC,CASSHDTGGIYGYTF
TRBJ2-2,-,-,TRBV6-1,TGTGCCAGCAGTCCGAGAGCCCCGAACACCGGGGAGCTGTTTTTT,CASSPRAPNTGELFF
TRBJ1-2,-,-,TRBV7-2,TGTGCCAGCAGCTTAAACAGGGACTATGGCTACACCTTC,CASSLNRDYGYTF
TRBJ1-3,few,-,TRBV7-2,TGTGCCAGCAGCTTAGGGGGGACACCCTCTGGAAACACCATATATTTT,CASSLGGTPSGNTIYF
TRBJ2-1,-,-,TRBV7-2,TGTGCCAGCAGCTTAGTGGGCCCCTGGGCCCCCAATGAGCAGTTCTTC,CASSLVGPWAPNEQFF
TRBJ1-2,-,-,TRBV20-1,TGCAGTGCCCCCTTTTCGGGAGGCTACACCTTC,CSAPFSGGYTF
TRBJ1-1,-,-,TRBV30,TGTGCCTGGAGTTACCCCGGGAACACTGAAGCTTTCTTT,CAWSYPGNTEAFF
TRBJ1-5,-,TRBD1,TRBV6-6,TGTGCCAGCAGTCATAGGACAGGGGATAGCAATCAGCCCCAGCATTTT,CASSHRTGDSNQPQHF
TRBJ1-3,-,-,TRBV28,TGTGCCAGCAGTCTCCGCCCTTACTCGGCGGACACCATATATTTT,CASSLRPYSADTIYF
TRBJ2-1,-,TRBD2,TRBV12-5,TGTGCTAGTGGTTTGGTTCTCGTCGGGGGGAATGAGCAGTTCTTC,CASGLVLVGGNEQFF
TRBJ1-6,-,TRBD1,TRBV6-5,TGTGCCAGCGGAGCGGACAGGGGGAATTCACCCCTCCACTTT,CASGADRGNSPLHF
TRBJ1-3,-,-,TRBV30,TGTGCCTGGAGTCGGTTCTCTGGAAACACCATATATTTT,CAWSRFSGNTIYF
TRBJ2-7,-,TRBD2,TRBV29-1,TGCAGCGTCAGCGGGAGGCATTCCTACGAGCAGTACTTC,CSVSGRHSYEQYF
TRBJ1-5,once,-,TRBV27,TGTGCCAGCAGTTTTCTTAATCAGCCCCAGCATTTT,CASSFLNQPQHF
TRBJ1-1,-,-,TRBV27,TGTGCCAGCAGTTTTTCGGGGGGGACTGAAGCTTTCTTT,CASSFSGGTEAFF
TRBJ2-7,-,-,TRBV5-1,TGCGCCAGCAGCTTGTGGGCCTCCTACGAGCAGTACTTC,CASSLWASYEQYF
TRBJ2-7,-,TRBD2,TRBV5-1,TGCGCCAGCAGCTTGGAGCTAGCGGGAGCGGGCTCCTACGAGCAGTACTTC,CASSLELAGAGSYEQYF
TRBJ1-5,-,TRBD1,TRBV30,TGTGCCTGGAGTGTAGGACAGGGGAATCAGCCCCAGCATTTT,CAWSVGQGNQPQHF
TRBJ1-2,-,TRBD1,TRBV10-3,TGTGCCATTAGAGCCGGAGACGGACAGGGACGTAATGGCTACACCTTC,CAIRAGDGQGRNGYTF
TRBJ1-2,-,-,TRBV29-1,TGCAGCGTTGCCTCGTGGGGGGAGGGTGGCTACACCTTC,CSVASWGEGGYTF
TRBJ2-1,-,TRBD2,TRBV11-2,TGTGCCAGCAGCTTAGGGGGAGGGCCCTACAATGAGCAGTTCTTC,CASSLGGGPYNEQFF
TRBJ1-2,-,TRBD1,TRBV9,TGTGCCAGCAGCGTAAAGGACAGGCCCTATGGCTACACCTTC,CASSVKDRPYGYTF
TRBJ2-7,-,TRBD2,TRBV11-2,TGTGCCAGCAGCTTAAAGGCGGGAGAACCCTACGAGCAGTACTTC,CASSLKAGEPYEQYF
TRBJ1-1,few,-,TRBV2,TGTGCCAAACAGAGGGGGTTGAACACTGAAGCTTTCTTT,CAKQRGLNTEAFF
TRBJ1-3,once,TRBD1,TRBV6-5,TGTGCCAGCAGGAGACAGGGGGCGGGAGGAAACACCATATATTTT,CASRRQGAGGNTIYF
TRBJ2-6,-,-,TRBV2,TGTGCCAGCAGACGCTACTCTGGGGCCAACGTCCTGACTTTC,CASRRYSGANVLTF
TRBJ2-6,-,-,TRBV5-4,TGTGCCAGCAGCTTCCCAGGGGGGCGGAATGGGGCCAACGTCCTGACTTTC,CASSFPGGRNGANVLTF
TRBJ2-6,-,TRBD1,TRBV9,TGTGCCAGCAGCGCCGGGGACAGGGGGTTATTCTCTGGGGCCAACGTCCTGACTTTC,CASSAGDRGLFSGANVLTF
TRBJ2-2,-,TRBD2,TRBV30,TGTGCCTGGAGGGGTAGAGGACTAGCGGTGACCGGGGAGCTGTTTTTT,CAWRGRGLAVTGELFF
TRBJ2-2,once,-,TRBV5-5,TGTGCCAGCAGCTTGTCGGGGAACACCGGGGAGCTGTTTTTT,CASSLSGNTGELFF
TRBJ1-5,once,-,TRBV6-5,TGTGCCAGCAGCCCGCAGGGGAATAGCAATCAGCCCCAGCATTTT,CASSPQGNSNQPQHF
TRBJ2-7,-,-,TRBV2,TGTGCCAGCAGTGCCGCGACGGGGATCGAGCAGTACTTC,CASSAATGIEQYF
TRBJ1-6,once,TRBD1,TRBV11-2,TGTGCCAGCAGCCGGACAGGGTTAAATTCACCCCTCCACTTT,CASSRTGLNSPLHF
TRBJ2-3,once,TRBD2,TRBV11-2,TGTGCCAGCAGCTCGGGACTAATTGCGGCAGATACGCAGTATTTT,CASSSGLIAADTQYF
TRBJ2-2,-,TRBD2,TRBV18,TGTGCCAGCTCACCGCCAGGACTAGTCGGGGAGCTGTTTTTT,CASSPPGLVGELFF
TRBJ2-1,-,TRBD2,TRBV28,TGTGCCAGCAGTTTAGCGGGAGGTCTATGGGAGCAGTTCTTC,CASSLAGGLWEQFF
TRBJ2-2,-,-,TRBV5-1,TGCGCCAGCAGCTTTCAGTCGCCGAACACCGGGGAGCTGTTTTTT,CASSFQSPNTGELFF
TRBJ1-6,-,-,TRBV10-3,TGTGCCATCAGTGAGGCTGGGGCTGATTCACCCCTCCACTTT,CAISEAGADSPLHF
TRBJ1-2,few,-,TRBV5-6,TGTGCCAGCAGCCCGCAGGTGGTTAGTGCCTATGGCTACACCTTC,CASSPQVVSAYGYTF
TRBJ2-1,-,-,TRBV7-3,TGTGCCAGCAGCCTACTTCCGGGCTACAATGAGCAGTTCTTC,CASSLLPGYNEQFF
TRBJ1-1,-,-,TRBV4-2,TGTGCCAGCAGCCAAGAAAGAGGGAACACTGAAGCTTTCTTT,CASSQERGNTEAFF
TRBJ2-5,-,TRBD1,TRBV5-1,TGCGCCAGCAGCGCCCCGACAGGGGAAGAGTACCAAGAGACCCAGTACTTC,CASSAPTGEEYQETQYF